These 30 T cell receptor beta chains were all obtained from the same sample, sequenced in a study of breast tumors, draining lymph nodes, adjacent tissues. TCRdb recomputed calls from the multiplex PCR reads with MiXCR, one row per CDR3 protein. The repertoire has tens of thousands of distinct CDR3 sequences, around 50% of them found once; the top ten carry 14%. Sequencing was done on a sample of breast tumor tissue. These receptors originate from a female donor with breast cancer. Some clones in this sample may be carry-over from other donors' samples.

At least ten counts were recorded for this clonotype. This rearrangement joins TRBV10-3 to TRBJ1-4, with D tentatively TRBD1 (5 bases). Germline V gene sequence: CDR1 ENHRY, CDR2 SYGVKD. V was shortened by 10 bases and J by 7 bases, with 19 bases between the two germline ends. This CDR3 contains 14 residues. The chain's CDR3 is CATRLGLASEKLFF. As DNA, the CDR3 is TGTGCCACCCGTCTGGGGCTGGCAAGTGAAAAACTGTTTTTT.

The table lists this clonotype with many counts. A read error may produce the germline difference seen at one junction end. V usage is TRBV29-1 and J usage is TRBJ2-3; D gene uncertain. CDR3 size: 12 residues. Germline lookup yields CDR1 SQVTM and CDR2 ANQGSEA. The CDR3 region is CSVEEHTDTQYF. The CDR3 DNA sequence: TGCAGCGTGGAAGAACACACAGATACGCAGTATTTT.

The rearrangement links TRBV29-1 to TRBJ2-1; 13 bases are shared with TRBD2. This CDR3 spans 15 amino acids. The trim removed 5 bases at V and 8 bases at J, leaving 9 bases unmatched. Germline values: CDR1 SQVTM, CDR2 ANQGSEA. The CDR3 is CSVLPGLAGEYEQFF. The CDR3 DNA reads as TGCAGCGTTTTGCCCGGACTAGCGGGAGAGTATGAGCAGTTCTTC.

This clonotype was picked up many times. This rearrangement joins TRBV25-1 to TRBJ2-3; 8 positions agree with TRBD1. The germline V gene encodes CDR1 MGHDK and CDR2 SYGVNS. V lost 5 bases, J lost 10 bases, and 2 bases stayed unmatched. The CDR3 length is 11 residues. The CDR3 here is CASSPGGAQYF. DNA for the CDR3: TGTGCCAGCAGTCCAGGGGGCGCGCAGTATTTT.

This chain links TRBV11-2 with TRBJ1-4, with D maybe TRBD1 (5 bases). CDR3 size: 16 residues. V lost 5 bases, J lost 5 bases, and 18 bases lay in between. Per the germline V gene, CDR1 is SGHAT and CDR2 is FQNNGV. The CDR3 DNA reads as TGTGCCAGCAGCCCACTCACAGGTAGAGGGAATGAAAAACTGTTTTTT. Protein sequence: CASSPLTGRGNEKLFF.

By share, this clonotype counts as medium-sized. This chain's CDR3 is CASRGTSGAYEQYF. The DNA of the CDR3 is TGTGCCAGCAGGGGGACTAGCGGCGCCTACGAGCAGTACTTC. The chain carries TRBV2 and TRBJ2-7, with 11 nucleotides matching TRBD2. This CDR3 region has 14 residues. Trimming at V came to 6 bases and at J to 2 bases, leaving 3 bases not matched to a gene. Germline CDR1 reads SNHLY; CDR2 reads FYNNEI.

A remark on this clonotype: A read error may account for a junction end that differs from germline. CDR3: CASSFTNGQFF. CDR3 nucleotide sequence: TGTGCCAGCAGCTTTACCAATGGGCAGTTCTTC. The chain carries TRBV7-9 and TRBJ2-1; no clear D. This CDR3 is 11 amino acids long. Germline V gene lookup returns CDR1 SEHNR and CDR2 FQNEAQ (reference sequence).

This chain connects TRBV5-8 to TRBJ2-7, with a weak D call TRBD2 (6 bases). The CDR3 runs 15 residues. Germline V gives CDR1 SGHTS, CDR2 YDEGEE. V lost 6 bases and J 5 bases, leaving 21 bases between the germline ends. DNA for the CDR3: TGTGCCAGCACCAATCTAGCGAGAGCTTTAAACGAGCAGTACTTC. Residues: CASTNLARALNEQYF.

This CDR3 is CASSLTGTSGYTGELFF. In nucleotides, the CDR3 is TGTGCCAGCAGTTTAACCGGGACTAGCGGATACACCGGGGAGCTGTTTTTT. This rearrangement joins TRBV6-6 to TRBJ2-2; 11 bases line up with TRBD2. With V trimmed by 4 bases and J by 3 bases, 7 bases remained unmatched. CDR1 and CDR2 (germline): MNHNY, SVGAGI (reference sequence). The CDR3 is made up of 17 amino acids.

The V and J genes are TRBV5-1 and TRBJ2-1, with D possibly being TRBD2 (6 bases). This CDR3 has 16 amino acids. Trimming stripped 1 base from V and 1 base from J, with 12 bases between. Germline CDR1 is SGHRS and CDR2 is YFSETQ. This CDR3 is CASSLQGTHSYNEQFF. CDR3 coding DNA: TGCGCCAGCAGCTTGCAAGGGACTCATTCCTACAATGAGCAGTTCTTC.

The chain links TRBV2 to TRBJ1-6; D is possibly TRBD1 (5 bases). Deletions cut 6 bases from V and 10 bases from J, with 13 bases between. Germline values: CDR1 SNHLY, CDR2 FYNNEI. This CDR3 is 13 amino acids long. The CDR3 region is CASSQTEGSPLHF. The CDR3 region has the DNA TGTGCCAGCAGCCAGACAGAGGGGTCACCCCTCCACTTT.

This clonotype turned up a few times. The chain combines TRBV7-3 with TRBJ1-2; possibly TRBD1 for D (6 bases). Germline V gene lookup returns CDR1 SGHTA and CDR2 FQGTGA. The CDR3 consists of 14 residues. Deletions cut 0 bases from V and 5 bases from J, with 10 bases between. The CDR3 DNA sequence: TGTGCCAGCAGCTTAACAGGGGGGAGGTATGGCTACACCTTC. Encoded protein: CASSLTGGRYGYTF.

This clonotype has a count of ten or more. This chain links TRBV7-2 with TRBJ2-7; D might be TRBD1 or TRBD2, each matching 6 bases. There are 20 residues in the CDR3. Germline V gives CDR1 SGHTA, CDR2 FQGNSA. Trimming took off 2 bases at V and 1 base at J, with 27 bases between the two ends. In DNA form, the CDR3 reads TGTGCCAGCAGCTTAAATCTCCAGGACAGAGAAGGACTACCTTCCTACGAGCAGTACTTC. This encodes CASSLNLQDREGLPSYEQYF. Full variable domain (rest looked up from reference TRBV7-2 and TRBJ2-7): GAGVSQSPSNKVTEKGKDVELRCDPISGHTALYWYRQSLGQGLEFLIYFQGNSAPDKSGLPSDRFSAERTGGSVSTLTIQRTQQEDSAVYLCASSLNLQDREGLPSYEQYFGPGTRLTVT.

This clonotype was detected a few times. The chain is built from TRBV20-1 and TRBJ1-6; D may be TRBD1 (6 bases). Trimming removed 6 bases from V and 7 bases from J, with 13 bases in between. The CDR3 length is 13 residues. Germline loops: CDR1 DFQATT, CDR2 SNEGSKA (reference sequence). The CDR3 region is CSAAGHLNSPLHF. The DNA of the CDR3 is TGCAGTGCCGCGGGACACTTAAATTCACCCCTCCACTTT.

The chain recombines TRBV5-1 with TRBJ2-3, with 8 bases fitting TRBD1. CDR1 is SGHRS, CDR2 YFSETQ, per germline. V dropped 3 bases and J dropped 0; count of bases not matched to a gene: 3. The CDR3 has 15 residues. CDR3 coding DNA: TGCGCCAGCAGCTCTGGACAGGGTAGCACAGATACGCAGTATTTT. Amino acid sequence: CASSSGQGSTDTQYF.

By its share, this clonotype is large. The CDR3 is CASSVGTGGNYGYTF. CDR3 sequence (DNA): TGTGCCAGCAGCGTTGGGACAGGGGGCAACTATGGCTACACCTTC. The chain recombines TRBV9 with TRBJ1-2; TRBD1 aligns across 12 bases. Germline CDR1 and CDR2: SGDLS and YYNGEE. V trimming: 2 bases; J trimming: 2 bases; junction bases outside the gene matches: 1. This CDR3 region has 15 residues.

The CDR3 spells CASSPGQGADTQYF. CDR3 bases: TGTGCCAGCAGTCCCGGACAGGGGGCGGATACGCAGTATTTT. The chain combines TRBV12-3 or TRBV12-4 with TRBJ2-3; 11 bases fit TRBD1. This CDR3 spans 14 amino acids. The J segment lost 6 bases and the V segment lost 5 bases, leaving 4 bases of the junction unmatched.

A few counts support this clonotype. This chain links TRBV7-9 with TRBJ2-1; 11 bases fit TRBD2. The CDR3 is made up of 19 amino acids. Losses at the gene ends were 4 bases for V and 2 bases for J; bases not matched to a gene: 13. Germline-derived CDR1 and CDR2 are SEHNR and FQNEAQ (reference sequence). The CDR3 spells CASSSPVGSGRGPYNEQFF. The CDR3 DNA follows: TGTGCCAGCAGCTCTCCGGTGGGTAGCGGGAGGGGCCCCTACAATGAGCAGTTCTTC.

There are many counts of this clonotype. The chain has TRBV7-2 and TRBJ2-5, with D perhaps matching TRBD2 (5 bases). The CDR3 consists of 14 residues. Germline V gene lookup returns CDR1 SGHTA and CDR2 FQGNSA. Trimming took off 5 bases at V and 1 base at J, with 11 bases between the two ends. The DNA of the CDR3 is TGTGCCAGCAGCAAACCTCGGGGCCAAGAGACCCAGTACTTC. It translates to CASSKPRGQETQYF.

The chain carries TRBV27 and TRBJ2-7, with unresolved D. V lost 4 bases and J lost 3, with 4 bases in between. In germline, CDR1 is MNHEY, CDR2 SMNVEV (reference sequence). This CDR3 comprises 11 residues. DNA of the CDR3: TGTGCCAGCAGTTCGTACTACGAGCAGTACTTC. This codes for CASSSYYEQYF.

This clonotype is medium-sized (0.01 to 0.1%) by share. The chain uses TRBV20-1 and TRBJ1-5; 8 nucleotides match TRBD1. Germline V CDR1 and CDR2: DFQATT, SNEGSKA (reference sequence). V lost 1 base to trimming and J lost 2 bases; unmatched junction nucleotides: 1. The CDR3 runs 14 residues. The CDR3 spells CSARAQGGNQPQHF. Written as DNA, the CDR3 is TGCAGTGCTAGAGCACAGGGGGGCAATCAGCCCCAGCATTTT.

The chain links TRBV12-3 or TRBV12-4 to TRBJ1-5; D uncertain. CDR3 length equals 15 residues. V was clipped by 1 base and J by 0 bases, with 7 bases between them. As DNA, the CDR3 is TGTGCCAGCAGTTTAGGGCAATCTAGCAATCAGCCCCAGCATTTT. Translated: CASSLGQSSNQPQHF.

A note on this clonotype: A read error is possible here, since a much larger clone lies one base away. This CDR3 is missing its conserved last phenylalanine or tryptophan, likely due to a read error. The chain links TRBV20-1 to TRBJ1-2; the D is unclear. V lost 6 bases and J 8 bases, leaving 10 bases between the germline ends. Looked up from germline, CDR1 is DFQATT and CDR2 is SNEGSKA (reference sequence). This CDR3 is built from 10 residues. The CDR3 reads CSAPDEGYTS. CDR3 coding DNA: TGCAGTGCCCCGGACGAGGGCTACACCTCC.

This clonotype appeared a single time. The J gene is TRBJ1-2, the V gene TRBV4-1; 10 bases line up with TRBD1. Per the germline V gene, CDR1 is MGHRA and CDR2 is YSYEKL. Germline trimming cut 1 base from V and 6 bases from J; bases unmatched to any gene: 8. The CDR3 runs to 16 residues. The CDR3 is CASSQVTTGGANGYTF. The CDR3 DNA sequence: TGCGCCAGCAGCCAAGTAACGACAGGGGGCGCGAATGGCTACACCTTC.

This chain links TRBV9 with TRBJ1-3; D may be TRBD1 (5 bases). Trimming took 0 bases from V and 4 from J, leaving 5 bases between them. This CDR3 is built from 13 residues. CDR1 is SGDLS, CDR2 YYNGEE, per germline. CDR3 sequence reads: CASSVGDGNTIYF. CDR3 coding DNA: TGTGCCAGCAGCGTAGGGGACGGAAACACCATATATTTT. Full variable domain (outside the CDR3, taken from reference TRBV9 and TRBJ1-3): DSGVTQTPKHLITATGQRVTLRCSPRSGDLSVYWYQQSLDQGLQFLIQYYNGEERAKGNILERFSAQQFPDLHSELNLSSLELGDSALYFCASSVGDGNTIYFGEGSWLTVV.

This clonotype was seen only a few times. The chain recombines TRBV7-8 with TRBJ2-7; D is possibly TRBD1 (5 bases). The V end lost 2 bases, the J end lost 2 bases, and 7 bases lay between the germline ends. Per the germline V gene, CDR1 is SGHVS and CDR2 is FQNEAQ. The CDR3 has 13 amino acids. The CDR3 here is CASSLLQAYEQYF. The CDR3 DNA reads as TGTGCCAGCAGCTTACTACAGGCCTACGAGCAGTACTTC.

This clonotype showed up many times. With a much larger clone just one base away, this may be a read error. The chain links TRBV5-1 to TRBJ1-4; D is unclear. The CDR3 is 13 amino acids. CDR1 and CDR2 (germline): SGHRS, YFSETQ. This CDR3 is CASSLDGSENLFF. The CDR3 DNA reads TGCGCCAGCAGCTTGGACGGCAGTGAAAACCTGTTTTTT.

The chain uses TRBV19 and TRBJ2-2; the D gene is possibly TRBD1 (5 bases). Per germline, CDR1 LNHDA and CDR2 SQIVND (reference sequence). The V end was cut by 5 bases, the J end by 0 bases, with 16 bases between. This CDR3 has 17 residues. The CDR3 region has the DNA TGTGCCAGTAGTCCACTTCCTAGGACAACGAACACCGGGGAGCTGTTTTTT. The encoded protein is CASSPLPRTTNTGELFF.

V gene TRBV7-2 combines with J gene TRBJ2-7, with TRBD1 identical over 7 bases. This CDR3 has 15 amino acids. Unmatched junction bases numbered 2, after V lost 0 bases and J lost 0 bases. The germline V gene has CDR1 SGHTA and CDR2 FQGNSA. CDR3 nucleotides: TGTGCCAGCAGCTTAGCGACAGGGCTCTCCTACGAGCAGTACTTC. It specifies CASSLATGLSYEQYF.

About this clonotype itself: The DNA is left out, because the CDR3 cannot be placed on it with certainty; the CDR3 is given as TCRdb lists it. The genes are TRBV2 and TRBJ2-3. The CDR3 spans 12 amino acids, including both terminal residues. The germline CDR1 and CDR2 sequences are SNHLY and FYNNEI. The CDR3 loop is CASSTSLDTQYF.